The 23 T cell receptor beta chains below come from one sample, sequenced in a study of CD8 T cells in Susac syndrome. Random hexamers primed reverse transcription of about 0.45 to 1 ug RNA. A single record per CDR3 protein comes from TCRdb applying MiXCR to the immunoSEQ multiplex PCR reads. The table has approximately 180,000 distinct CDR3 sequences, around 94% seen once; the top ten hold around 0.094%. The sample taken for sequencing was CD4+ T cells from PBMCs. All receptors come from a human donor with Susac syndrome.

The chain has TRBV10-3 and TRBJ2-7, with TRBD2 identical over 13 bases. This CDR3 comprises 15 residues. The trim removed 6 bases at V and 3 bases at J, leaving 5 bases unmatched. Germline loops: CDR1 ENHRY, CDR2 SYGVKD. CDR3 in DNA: TGTGCCATCAGCGAGGGACTAGCGGGGTACTACGAGCAGTACTTC. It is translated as CAISEGLAGYYEQYF.

CDR3 sequence reads: CASSPHRDWYTEAFF. The DNA for the CDR3 is TGTGCCAGCAGCCCCCACAGGGATTGGTACACTGAAGCTTTCTTT. The V and J genes are TRBV7-2 and TRBJ1-1; D is perhaps TRBD1 (6 bases). The ends were cut back, 5 bases at V and 3 bases at J, with 16 bases in the middle. The V gene's germline CDR1 is SGHTA and CDR2 FQGNSA. This CDR3 is built from 15 residues.

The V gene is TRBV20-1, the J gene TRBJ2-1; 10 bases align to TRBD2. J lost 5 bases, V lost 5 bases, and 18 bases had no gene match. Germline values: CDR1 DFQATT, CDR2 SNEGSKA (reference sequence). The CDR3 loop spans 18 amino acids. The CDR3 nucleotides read TGCAGTGCTCTTCCGTTACTAGCGGGACCGTTATCCGACAATGAGCAGTTCTTC. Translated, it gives CSALPLLAGPLSDNEQFF.

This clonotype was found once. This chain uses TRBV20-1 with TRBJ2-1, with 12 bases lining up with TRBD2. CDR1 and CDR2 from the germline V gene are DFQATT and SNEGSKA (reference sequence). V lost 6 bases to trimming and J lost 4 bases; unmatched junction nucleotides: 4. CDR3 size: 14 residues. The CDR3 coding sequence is TGCAGTGCAACTAGCGGGAGGTTGTACAATGAGCAGTTCTTC. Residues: CSATSGRLYNEQFF.

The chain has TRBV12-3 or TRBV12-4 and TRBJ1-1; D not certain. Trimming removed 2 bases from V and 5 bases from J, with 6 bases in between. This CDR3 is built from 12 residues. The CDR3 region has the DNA TGTGCCAGCAGTTTAACGGGAACTGAAGCTTTCTTT. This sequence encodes CASSLTGTEAFF.

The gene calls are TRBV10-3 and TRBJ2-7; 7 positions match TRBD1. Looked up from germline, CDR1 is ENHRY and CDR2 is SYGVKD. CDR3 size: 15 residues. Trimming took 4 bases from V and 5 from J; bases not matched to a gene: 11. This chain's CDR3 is CAISGTTGIPNEQYF. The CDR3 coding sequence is TGTGCCATCAGTGGAACGACAGGGATACCTAACGAGCAGTACTTC.

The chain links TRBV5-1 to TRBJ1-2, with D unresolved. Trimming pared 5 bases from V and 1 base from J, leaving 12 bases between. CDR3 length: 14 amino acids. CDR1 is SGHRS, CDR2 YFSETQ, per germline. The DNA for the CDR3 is TGCGCCAGCAGTCTCGGGTTGAATAACTATGGCTACACCTTC. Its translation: CASSLGLNNYGYTF.

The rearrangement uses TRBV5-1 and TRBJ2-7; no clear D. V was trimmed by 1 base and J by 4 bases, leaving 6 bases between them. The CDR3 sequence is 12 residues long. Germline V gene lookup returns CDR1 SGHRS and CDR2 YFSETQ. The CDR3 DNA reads TGCGCCAGCAGCTTGCCCGGTTACGAGCAGTACTTC. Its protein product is CASSLPGYEQYF.

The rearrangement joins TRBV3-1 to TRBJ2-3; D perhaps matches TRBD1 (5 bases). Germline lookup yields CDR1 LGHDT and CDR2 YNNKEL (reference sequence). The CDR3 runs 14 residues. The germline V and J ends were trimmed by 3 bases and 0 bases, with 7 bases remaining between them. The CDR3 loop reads CASSQGLSTDTQYF. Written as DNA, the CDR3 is TGTGCCAGCAGCCAGGGGCTTAGCACAGATACGCAGTATTTT.

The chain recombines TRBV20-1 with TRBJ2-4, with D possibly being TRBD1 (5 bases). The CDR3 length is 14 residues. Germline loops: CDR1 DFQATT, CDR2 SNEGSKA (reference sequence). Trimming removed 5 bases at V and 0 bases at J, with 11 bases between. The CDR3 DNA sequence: TGCAGTGCTTCCAGGGTTGTAGCCAAAAACATTCAGTACTTC. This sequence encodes CSASRVVAKNIQYF.

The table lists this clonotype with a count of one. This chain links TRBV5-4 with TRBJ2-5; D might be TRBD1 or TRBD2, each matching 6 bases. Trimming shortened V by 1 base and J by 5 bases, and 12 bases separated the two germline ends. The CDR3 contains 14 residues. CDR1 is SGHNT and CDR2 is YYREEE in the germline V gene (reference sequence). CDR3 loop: CASSLTTGGETQYF. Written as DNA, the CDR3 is TGTGCCAGCAGCTTGACGACAGGAGGGGAGACCCAGTACTTC.

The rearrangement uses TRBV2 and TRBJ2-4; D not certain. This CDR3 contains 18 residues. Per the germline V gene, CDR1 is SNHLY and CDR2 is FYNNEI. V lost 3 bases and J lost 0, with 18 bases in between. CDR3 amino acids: CASSDPLRKILAKNIQYF. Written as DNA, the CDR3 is TGTGCCAGCAGTGACCCTCTCAGGAAGATTTTAGCCAAAAACATTCAGTACTTC.

The CDR3: CASSDGGLGQPLLFDYTF. The DNA for the CDR3 is TGTGCCAGCAGTGACGGAGGTCTGGGGCAGCCCCTTCTATTTGACTACACCTTC. V gene TRBV6-4 combines with J gene TRBJ1-2, with D tentatively TRBD1 (5 bases). There are 18 residues in the CDR3. V lost 2 bases to trimming and J lost 10 bases, with 29 bases between them. Per the germline V gene, CDR1 is MRHNA and CDR2 is SNTAGT.

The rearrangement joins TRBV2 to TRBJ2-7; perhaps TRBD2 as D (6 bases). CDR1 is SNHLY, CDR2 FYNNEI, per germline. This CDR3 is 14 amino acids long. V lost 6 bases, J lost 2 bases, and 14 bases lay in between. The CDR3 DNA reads TGTGCCAGCAGGGGACTCCGGGGAGCCTACGAGCAGTACTTC. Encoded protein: CASRGLRGAYEQYF.

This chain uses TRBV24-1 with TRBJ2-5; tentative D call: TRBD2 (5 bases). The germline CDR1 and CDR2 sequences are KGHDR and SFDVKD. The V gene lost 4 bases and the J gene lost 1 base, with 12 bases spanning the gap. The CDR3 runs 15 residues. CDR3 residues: CATSDPGESQETQYF. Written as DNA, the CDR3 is TGTGCCACCAGTGACCCCGGGGAGTCCCAAGAGACCCAGTACTTC.

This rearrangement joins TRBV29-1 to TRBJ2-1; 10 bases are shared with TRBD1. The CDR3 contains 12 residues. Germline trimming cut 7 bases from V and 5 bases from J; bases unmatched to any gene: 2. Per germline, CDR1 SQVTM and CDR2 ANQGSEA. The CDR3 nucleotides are TGCAGCGGAGGACAGGGGGACAATGAGCAGTTCTTC. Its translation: CSGGQGDNEQFF.

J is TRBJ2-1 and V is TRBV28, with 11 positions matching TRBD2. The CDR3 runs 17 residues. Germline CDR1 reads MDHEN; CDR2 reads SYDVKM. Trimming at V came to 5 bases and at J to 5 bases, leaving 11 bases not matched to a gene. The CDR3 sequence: CASSLLLAGGTNNEQFF. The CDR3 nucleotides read TGTGCCAGCAGTCTCCTTCTAGCGGGAGGTACCAACAATGAGCAGTTCTTC.

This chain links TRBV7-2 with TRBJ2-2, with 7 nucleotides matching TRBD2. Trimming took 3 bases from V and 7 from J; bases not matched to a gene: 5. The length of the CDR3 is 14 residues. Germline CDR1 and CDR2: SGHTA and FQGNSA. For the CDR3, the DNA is TGTGCCAGCAGCTTGGAGCGGGATCTCGGGGAGCTGTTTTTT. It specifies CASSLERDLGELFF.

The CDR3 protein is CASSLGAREPETQYF. CDR3 DNA: TGTGCCAGCAGCTTAGGGGCGCGGGAGCCGGAGACCCAGTACTTC. The rearrangement links TRBV7-6 to TRBJ2-5; TRBD2 matches at 7 bases. Germline CDR1 SGHVS, CDR2 FNYEAQ. CDR3 length: 15 amino acids. With 1 base clipped from V and 5 bases from J, the junction kept 7 bases outside the gene matches. Full variable domain (outside the CDR3, taken from reference TRBV7-6 and TRBJ2-5): GAGVSQSPRYKVTKRGQDVALRCDPISGHVSLYWYRQALGQGPEFLTYFNYEAQQDKSGLPNDRFSAERPEGSISTLTIQRTEQRDSAMYRCASSLGAREPETQYFGPGTRLLVL.

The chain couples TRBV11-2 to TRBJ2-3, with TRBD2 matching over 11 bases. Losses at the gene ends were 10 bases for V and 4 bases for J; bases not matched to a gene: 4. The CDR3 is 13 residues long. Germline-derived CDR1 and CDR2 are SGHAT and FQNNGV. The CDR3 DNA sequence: TGTGCCACCACTAGCGGGAGAGCAGATACGCAGTATTTT. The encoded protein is CATTSGRADTQYF.

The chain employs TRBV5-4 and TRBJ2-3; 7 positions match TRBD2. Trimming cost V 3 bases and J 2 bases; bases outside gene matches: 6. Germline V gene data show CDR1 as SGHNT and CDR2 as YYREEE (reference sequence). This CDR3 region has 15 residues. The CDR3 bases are TGTGCCAGCAGCTACGACGGGGGGAACACAGATACGCAGTATTTT. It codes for CASSYDGGNTDTQYF.

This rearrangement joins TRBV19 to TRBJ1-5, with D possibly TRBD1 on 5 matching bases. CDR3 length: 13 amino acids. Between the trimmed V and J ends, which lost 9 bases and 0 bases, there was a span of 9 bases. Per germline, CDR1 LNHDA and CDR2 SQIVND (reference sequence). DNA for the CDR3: TGTGCCAGCCAGACAGATAGCAATCAGCCCCAGCATTTT. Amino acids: CASQTDSNQPQHF.

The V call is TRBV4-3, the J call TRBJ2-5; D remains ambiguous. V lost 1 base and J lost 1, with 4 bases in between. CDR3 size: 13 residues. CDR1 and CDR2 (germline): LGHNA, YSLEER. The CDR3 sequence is CASSQGVQETQYF. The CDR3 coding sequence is TGCGCCAGCAGCCAAGGCGTCCAAGAGACCCAGTACTTC.